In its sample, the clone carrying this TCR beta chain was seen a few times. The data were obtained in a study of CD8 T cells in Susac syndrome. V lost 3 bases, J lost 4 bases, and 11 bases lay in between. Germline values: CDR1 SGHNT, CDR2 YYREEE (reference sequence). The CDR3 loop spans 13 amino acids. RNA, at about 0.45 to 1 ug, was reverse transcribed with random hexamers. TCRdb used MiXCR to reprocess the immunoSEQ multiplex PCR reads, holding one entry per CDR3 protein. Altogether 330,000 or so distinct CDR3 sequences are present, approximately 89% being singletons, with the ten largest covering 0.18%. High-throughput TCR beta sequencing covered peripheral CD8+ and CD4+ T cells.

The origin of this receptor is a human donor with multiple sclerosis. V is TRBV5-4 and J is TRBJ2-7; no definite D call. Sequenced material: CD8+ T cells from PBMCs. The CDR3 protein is CASSSPLSYEQYF. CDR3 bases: TGTGCCAGCAGCTCCCCCCTGAGTTACGAGCAGTACTTC.